A selection of T cell receptor beta chains follows, all from one sample in a study of blood T cell repertoires in COVID-19. Assay used: immunoSEQ multiplex PCR; TCRdb lists only in-frame clones, some missing. The sample lists roughly 250,000 clones, more than 65% seen once, with about 4.2% in the top ten. The specimen sequenced was peripheral blood. The receptors were gathered from a man between 50 and 59 years old with active or convalescent COVID-19. Each CDR3 is given without its conserved first and last residue. Fields, in order: J gene, clone size, V gene, CDR3 protein. For some rows the clone size is stated as once, few or many, or as a class when expanded; others skip it.

TRBJ2-4	-	TRBV3-1/TRBV3-2	ASSQGSVGANLAKNIQY
TRBJ1-1	-	TRBV5-1	ASSPGQGGAF
TRBJ1-6	-	TRBV5-1	ASSLGLANPNSPLH
TRBJ2-5	-	TRBV5-1	ASSLAPWTGGLQETQY
TRBJ2-3	once	TRBV7-2	ASTPRAITDTQY
TRBJ1-5	few	TRBV24-1	ATSDTGTGDQPQH
TRBJ2-5	-	TRBV6-2/TRBV6-3	ASSSGLAGGGTQY
TRBJ2-7	-	TRBV19	ASKPGQGSYEQY
TRBJ1-1	-	TRBV6-6	ASSYGQGITEAF
TRBJ1-2	-	TRBV2	ASSPNRWEGYT
TRBJ2-1	-	TRBV7-9	ASSSPGGYNEQF
TRBJ1-2	-	TRBV6-6	ASSPRGGNYGYT
TRBJ2-3	few	TRBV6-4	ASSASGGTDTQY
TRBJ2-3	-	TRBV9	ASSLGASGGITDTQY
TRBJ1-2	-	TRBV6-1	ASSEVILQGAQGYT
TRBJ2-7	-	TRBV3-1/TRBV3-2	ASSQDLDRGFPYEQY
TRBJ2-7	few	TRBV7-9	ASSAGAPDYEQY
TRBJ2-1	-	TRBV2	ASSVRGGDVLNEQF
TRBJ1-2	-	TRBV12-3/TRBV12-4	ASTTTGYGYT
TRBJ1-5	-	TRBV6-6	ASGPGEQPQH
TRBJ2-5	-	TRBV9	ASSVAPIAGQETQY
TRBJ2-7	-	TRBV30	AWSPGQGATYEQY
TRBJ1-2	-	TRBV3-1/TRBV3-2	ASSQDGSGNYGYT
TRBJ2-5	few	TRBV29-1	SVGGTSTETQY
TRBJ2-6	-	TRBV5-4	ASSGGGATGANVLT
TRBJ2-1	few	TRBV2	ASGGLATLSGEQF
TRBJ2-7	-	TRBV27	ASSLQGRDEQY
TRBJ2-7	few	TRBV5-4	ASSLDPAPGGYEQY
TRBJ2-7	-	TRBV21-1	ASSHRQQSAYEQY
TRBJ2-7	-	TRBV7-8	ASSLETGLYEQY
TRBJ2-3	-	TRBV18	ASSPLEGSTDTQY
TRBJ1-2	few	TRBV24-1	ATSATGGYGYT
TRBJ2-5	-	TRBV3-1/TRBV3-2	ASSQGSTSGETQY